Listed here are 30 T cell receptor beta chains from one sample, sequenced in a study of cytomegalovirus exposure and HLA in healthy donors. The PCR contained 60 Vbeta and 13 Jbeta primers. Sequencing was performed with immunoSEQ multiplex PCR; in TCRdb, only in-frame clones are kept and a portion is missing. The sample has 80,000 to 130,000 clones, more than 75% seen once. The sample consisted of PBMCs. The receptors shown here come from a woman aged 45-60 years in good health and CMV-seropositive.

This clone was recorded only once. Here the CDR3 reads CSAAGTTGSQYEQYF. The CDR3 nucleotides read TGCAGCGCGGCCGGGACCACAGGGTCCCAGTACGAGCAGTACTTC. The chain employs TRBV29-1 and TRBJ2-7; weak D call: TRBD1 (6 bases). Per germline, CDR1 SQVTM and CDR2 ANQGSEA. Trimming cost V 7 bases and J 4 bases, with 23 bases left between them. The CDR3 runs 15 residues.

This clone has only one observation. CDR3 in DNA: TGTGCCAGCAGCCAACCATGGACTACCGGCTCCTACAATGAGCAGTTCTTC. Its protein product is CASSQPWTTGSYNEQFF. The chain employs TRBV14 and TRBJ2-1, with D possibly being TRBD2 (6 bases). There are 17 residues in the CDR3. In germline, CDR1 is SGHDN, CDR2 FVKESK. V was trimmed by 2 bases and J by 0 bases, leaving 14 bases between them.

The chain links TRBV30 to TRBJ1-4, with 10 nucleotides matching TRBD1. J was trimmed by 4 bases and V by 3 bases; bases with no gene match: 11. Germline V gene lookup returns CDR1 GTSNPN and CDR2 SVGIG (reference sequence). The CDR3 covers 17 residues. CDR3: CAWSARGQGSFNEKLFF. The DNA of the CDR3 is TGTGCCTGGAGCGCCCGGGGACAGGGGAGCTTTAATGAAAAACTGTTTTTT.

The chain is built from TRBV11-2 and TRBJ2-3, with 15 bases fitting TRBD2. Trimming removed 5 bases from V and 8 bases from J; junction bases left unmatched: 5. This CDR3 contains 15 residues. CDR1 and CDR2 (germline): SGHAT, FQNNGV. In nucleotides, the CDR3 is TGTGCCAGCAGCCCCGGACTAGCGGGGGGGTTTACGCAGTATTTT. Translation: CASSPGLAGGFTQYF.

The V call is TRBV5-1, the J call TRBJ1-1, with a tentative D call TRBD1 (6 bases). Germline CDR1 and CDR2: SGHRS and YFSETQ. The CDR3 loop spans 15 amino acids. Trimming took 4 bases from V and 1 from J, leaving 14 bases between them. This chain's CDR3 is CASSLSGTSNTEAFF. The CDR3, as DNA: TGCGCCAGCAGCCTTTCAGGGACATCGAACACTGAAGCTTTCTTT.

The chain carries TRBV7-9 and TRBJ2-1; the D gene is possibly TRBD1 (7 bases). The CDR3 loop spans 15 amino acids. V was shortened by 0 bases and J by 8 bases, with 14 bases between the two germline ends. The germline gives CDR1 SEHNR, CDR2 FQNEAQ (reference sequence). CDR3: CASSLARQGLDEQFF. The CDR3 bases are TGTGCCAGCAGCTTAGCCCGACAGGGACTCGATGAGCAGTTCTTC.

The sample holds a few counts of this clone. The rearrangement links TRBV30 to TRBJ1-1; no clear D. The CDR3 totals 13 residues. Trimming took 5 bases from V and 2 from J, leaving 12 bases between them. Germline-derived CDR1 and CDR2 are GTSNPN and SVGIG (reference sequence). The CDR3 DNA sequence: TGTGCCTGGGGCACGGGGTACAACACTGAAGCTTTCTTT. Translated, it gives CAWGTGYNTEAFF.

The V gene is TRBV19, the J gene TRBJ2-4, with TRBD2 identical over 8 bases. CDR1 and CDR2 from the germline V gene are LNHDA and SQIVND (reference sequence). After removal of 3 bases from V and 1 base from J, the junction contained 8 bases not matched to a gene. The CDR3 extends over 17 amino acids. CDR3 residues: CASSIGAGGGAKNIQYF. Written as DNA, the CDR3 is TGTGCCAGTAGTATTGGGGCAGGCGGGGGGGCCAAAAACATTCAGTACTTC.

V is TRBV19 and J is TRBJ2-7; D is possibly TRBD1 (6 bases). This CDR3 region has 12 residues. Germline CDR1 and CDR2: LNHDA and SQIVND (reference sequence). Trimming cost V 10 bases and J 3 bases, with 13 bases left between them. CDR3 sequence: CATSQGVYEQYF. CDR3 sequence (DNA): TGTGCCACCTCACAGGGCGTCTACGAGCAGTACTTC.

This clone occurred a few times. V is TRBV10-1 and J is TRBJ1-6; D possibly corresponds to TRBD1 (5 bases). With 5 bases removed from V and 6 bases from J, the gap between germline ends came to 8 bases. The CDR3 spans 13 residues. Germline assignment: CDR1 WNHNN and CDR2 SYGVQD (reference sequence). CDR3 in amino acids: CASSRGINSPLHF. The CDR3 DNA follows: TGCGCCAGCAGTCGGGGGATTAATTCACCCCTCCACTTT.

The chain employs TRBV19 and TRBJ2-1; D is uncertain. CDR1 and CDR2 (germline): LNHDA, SQIVND (reference sequence). Trimming took off 2 bases at V and 5 bases at J, with 7 bases between the two ends. The CDR3 length is 13 residues. The CDR3 spells CASSINYNNEQFF. CDR3 nucleotides: TGTGCCAGTAGTATAAACTACAACAATGAGCAGTTCTTC.

The chain is built from TRBV5-4 and TRBJ2-2; D uncertain. The germline V gene has CDR1 SGHNT and CDR2 YYREEE (reference sequence). CDR3 length equals 14 residues. Trimming left V 0 bases short and J 2 bases short, with 5 bases between. The CDR3 sequence: CASSLGQNTGELFF. As DNA, the CDR3 is TGTGCCAGCAGCTTGGGGCAAAACACCGGGGAGCTGTTTTTT.

The rearrangement joins TRBV5-4 to TRBJ1-1; no clear D gene. There are 14 residues in the CDR3. Germline V CDR1 and CDR2: SGHNT, YYREEE (reference sequence). V lost 4 bases and J 1 base, leaving 11 bases between the germline ends. The CDR3, as DNA: TGTGCCAGCAGCCGGTCTACAGAGAACACTGAAGCTTTCTTT. Protein product: CASSRSTENTEAFF.

V and J are TRBV25-1 and TRBJ1-4, with D hard to call. Germline loops: CDR1 MGHDK, CDR2 SYGVNS. The CDR3 has 15 amino acids. Trimming took 3 bases from V and 5 from J, leaving 13 bases between them. The CDR3 loop reads CASSDQQLKNEKLFF. CDR3 coding DNA: TGTGCCAGCAGTGACCAACAGCTGAAGAATGAAAAACTGTTTTTT.

The chain recombines TRBV6-6 with TRBJ2-1, with 13 bases fitting TRBD2. This CDR3 has 16 residues. CDR1 MNHNY and CDR2 SVGAGI come from the germline V gene (reference sequence). The V and J ends lost 5 bases and 8 bases, in that order; junction bases with no gene match: 9. Here the CDR3 reads CASSPTSGGLSDEQFF. The CDR3 DNA sequence: TGTGCCAGCAGTCCGACTAGCGGGGGGCTGAGCGATGAGCAGTTCTTC.

CDR3 nucleotides: TGTGCCACCAGTCTCTGGGGACTAGCGGGAGGCGACTCCTACAATGAGCAGTTCTTC. Its translation: CATSLWGLAGGDSYNEQFF. The rearrangement links TRBV15 to TRBJ2-1, with TRBD2 matching over 15 bases. This CDR3 comprises 19 residues. V lost 6 bases to trimming and J lost 0 bases; unmatched junction nucleotides: 9. Germline CDR1 is LNHNV and CDR2 is YYDKDF (reference sequence).

The chain has TRBV6-1 and TRBJ1-5; D gene uncertain. The CDR3 sequence is 15 residues long. Germline V lookup: CDR1 MNHNS, CDR2 SASEGT. Trimming took off 4 bases at V and 0 bases at J, with 10 bases between the two ends. The chain's CDR3 is CASSVNGNSNQPQHF. CDR3 DNA sequence: TGTGCCAGCAGTGTTAACGGTAATAGCAATCAGCCCCAGCATTTT.

The chain carries TRBV10-3 and TRBJ1-1; D uncertain. This CDR3 is built from 13 residues. Trimming left V 7 bases short and J 1 base short, with 10 bases between. Germline assignment: CDR1 ENHRY and CDR2 SYGVKD. CDR3 sequence (DNA): TGTGCCATCACCATGGGAGGGAACACTGAAGCTTTCTTT. Amino acids: CAITMGGNTEAFF.

V is TRBV6-1 and J is TRBJ2-7; 9 bases are shared with TRBD2. The V gene's germline CDR1 is MNHNS and CDR2 SASEGT. Trimming removed 7 bases from V and 4 bases from J; junction bases left unmatched: 5. The length of the CDR3 is 13 residues. The CDR3 nucleotides read TGTGCCAGCATTAGCGGGAGTCCTTACGAGCAGTACTTC. Encoded protein: CASISGSPYEQYF.

V is TRBV6-5 and J is TRBJ1-1; the D is unclear. CDR1 and CDR2 from the germline V gene are MNHEY and SVGAGI. V dropped 6 bases and J dropped 6 bases, with 14 bases sitting between them. CDR3 length equals 13 residues. CDR3 residues: CASRNVGIAEAFF. DNA of the CDR3: TGTGCCAGCAGGAATGTCGGGATCGCTGAAGCTTTCTTT.

This clone was observed a handful of times. The chain links TRBV27 to TRBJ1-4, with TRBD1 as a possible D gene (5 bases). CDR1 and CDR2 from the germline V gene are MNHEY and SMNVEV (reference sequence). Trimming cost V 4 bases and J 7 bases, with 13 bases left between them. The CDR3 is 14 residues long. CDR3 sequence reads: CASSWGGISEKLFF. The DNA of the CDR3 is TGTGCCAGCAGTTGGGGGGGGATCAGTGAAAAACTGTTTTTT.

This clone was detected a few times. The rearrangement links TRBV13 to TRBJ1-1; tentatively, D is TRBD1 (5 bases). Germline-derived CDR1 and CDR2 are PRHDT and FYEKMQ (reference sequence). V gave up 5 bases and J gave up 1 base, with 17 bases separating them. The CDR3 length is 16 residues. The CDR3 DNA reads as TGTGCCAGCAGCCATCCAGAAGGACACCCGAACACTGAAGCTTTCTTT. Its translation is CASSHPEGHPNTEAFF.

In nucleotides, the CDR3 is TGTGCCAGCAGGGCAGGGTCTTCGAACACCGGGGAGCTGTTTTTT. This encodes CASRAGSSNTGELFF. The rearrangement joins TRBV2 to TRBJ2-2; D may be TRBD1 (5 bases). V dropped 6 bases and J dropped 0 bases, with 11 bases sitting between them. CDR1 is SNHLY and CDR2 is FYNNEI in the germline V gene. This CDR3 contains 15 residues.

A few counts support this clone. The chain employs TRBV2 and TRBJ2-3, with 10 nucleotides matching TRBD2. The CDR3 has 15 residues. The trim removed 6 bases at V and 3 bases at J, leaving 6 bases unmatched. Germline CDR1 reads SNHLY; CDR2 reads FYNNEI. In DNA form, the CDR3 reads TGTGCCAGCAGGAGCGGGGGGGCCTGGACAGATACGCAGTATTTT. Translated: CASRSGGAWTDTQYF.

The table lists this clone with a count of one. At one end, the junction sequence differs from germline, possibly due to a read error. V and J are TRBV7-9 and TRBJ2-5; D possibly corresponds to TRBD2 (6 bases). There are 13 residues in the CDR3. CDR1 and CDR2 (germline): SEHNR, FQNEAQ (reference sequence). DNA of the CDR3: TGTTCCAGCAGCTTGGGGGGCCAAGAGACCCAGTACTTC. It codes for CSSSLGGQETQYF.

The chain couples TRBV6-5 to TRBJ2-2, with 13 bases identical to TRBD2. The V gene's germline CDR1 is MNHEY and CDR2 SVGAGI. The V segment lost 4 bases and the J segment 2 bases; nucleotides outside the gene matches: 1. There are 16 residues in the CDR3. CDR3 sequence (DNA): TGTGCCAGCAGTTGGACTAGCGGGGGCAACACCGGGGAGCTGTTTTTT. It codes for CASSWTSGGNTGELFF.

V and J are TRBV14 and TRBJ2-1, with D perhaps matching TRBD1 (5 bases). Deletions cut 0 bases from V and 1 base from J, with 7 bases between. Germline V gene lookup returns CDR1 SGHDN and CDR2 FVKESK. CDR3 size: 15 residues. CDR3 sequence (DNA): TGTGCCAGCAGCCAAGACAGGGTTTCCTACAATGAGCAGTTCTTC. Encoded protein: CASSQDRVSYNEQFF.

This clone appeared a single time. This chain connects TRBV25-1 to TRBJ2-1; D is perhaps TRBD1 (7 bases). Germline V gene sequence: CDR1 MGHDK, CDR2 SYGVNS. V was cut by 4 bases and J by 8 bases, with 18 bases left in between. The CDR3 contains 15 residues. Here the CDR3 DNA reads TGTGCCAGCAGTGCGGGAGCCGAGCAGGGGGATGAGCAGTTCTTC. This gives the protein CASSAGAEQGDEQFF.

This clone has a single count. The V and J genes are TRBV6-1 and TRBJ2-6, with a weak D call TRBD1 (6 bases). Trimming removed 8 bases from V and 4 bases from J, with 12 bases in between. CDR1 is MNHNS, CDR2 SASEGT, per germline. The CDR3 runs 14 residues. CDR3 protein: CASGWGPGANVLTF. Here the CDR3 DNA reads TGTGCCAGCGGGTGGGGGCCCGGGGCCAACGTCCTGACTTTC.

The chain has TRBV5-1 and TRBJ1-2, with D possibly matching TRBD1 (5 bases). V lost 5 bases to trimming and J lost 8 bases, with 10 bases between them. Germline CDR1 is SGHRS and CDR2 is YFSETQ. The CDR3 loop spans 11 amino acids. In nucleotides, the CDR3 is TGCGCCAGCAGAGGGGATTTGGGCTACACCTTC. This encodes CASRGDLGYTF.